This is a list of T cell receptor beta chains from one sample in a study of blood T cell repertoires in COVID-19. Clones were read by immunoSEQ multiplex PCR, and TCRdb kept only the in-frame ones, dropping some. The sample shows approximately 400,000 clones, roughly 91% of them seen only once. The sample consisted of PBMCs or T cells enriched from blood (not recorded which). The source of these receptors is a woman under 30 who had recovered from COVID-19. Both conserved end residues are part of each CDR3. The order of the fields is V gene, clone size, D gene, J gene, CDR3 protein, CDR3 DNA. D genes are given only for firm matches. The size of a clone is reported for some rows only, either as once, few or many, or as a class for expanded clones.

>TRBV19|NA|NA|TRBJ2-1
CASSILKSRSYNEQFF
TGTGCCAGTAGTATACTGAAGAGCCGCTCCTACAATGAGCAGTTCTTC
>TRBV7-3|NA|NA|TRBJ1-6
CASGGGPSNSPLHF
TGTGCCAGCGGGGGCGGGCCCTCCAATTCACCCCTCCACTTT
>TRBV7-2|NA|NA|TRBJ2-7
CASSANGRDIGYEQYF
TGTGCCAGCAGCGCCAATGGCAGGGATATAGGCTACGAGCAGTACTTC
>TRBV5-1|NA|TRBD1|TRBJ1-4
CASSLPEMRTGDTTNEKLFF
TGCGCCAGCAGCTTACCCGAAATGAGGACAGGGGATACGACTAATGAAAAACTGTTTTTT
>TRBV5-1|NA|NA|TRBJ2-5
CASSLGWPLETQYF
TGCGCCAGCAGCTTGGGATGGCCGCTAGAGACCCAGTACTTC
>TRBV7-2|NA|TRBD2|TRBJ2-3
CASSPFGGGLTDTQYF
TGTGCCAGCAGCCCGTTCGGGGGGGGCCTCACAGATACGCAGTATTTT
>TRBV30|NA|TRBD1|TRBJ2-5
CAWSPTGAMETQYF
TGTGCCTGGAGTCCTACAGGGGCGATGGAGACCCAGTACTTC
>TRBV9|few|NA|TRBJ1-1
CASSPRWDKNTEAFF
TGTGCCAGCAGCCCCCGTTGGGACAAGAACACTGAAGCTTTCTTT
>TRBV6-5|NA|NA|TRBJ1-1
CASSLLGGTNTEAFF
TGTGCCAGCAGCCTCCTCGGGGGGACGAACACTGAAGCTTTCTTT
>TRBV9|once|TRBD1|TRBJ1-6
CASSAGQGYNSPLHF
TGTGCCAGCAGCGCCGGACAGGGCTATAATTCACCCCTCCACTTT
>TRBV10-3|once|TRBD1|TRBJ1-1
CAISLTGPVGAFF
TGTGCCATCAGTTTGACAGGGCCGGTGGGAGCTTTCTTT
>TRBV7-2|NA|TRBD2|TRBJ2-5
CASSSAGGQETQYF
TGTGCCAGCAGCTCCGCGGGGGGGCAAGAGACCCAGTACTTC
>TRBV7-6|NA|NA|TRBJ2-2
CASSTGSTGELFF
TGTGCCAGCAGCACAGGAAGCACCGGGGAGCTGTTTTTT
>TRBV4-1|NA|TRBD1|TRBJ1-5
CASSLGTGLNQPQHF
TGCGCCAGCAGCCTAGGGACAGGGCTGAATCAGCCCCAGCATTTT
>TRBV30|NA|NA|TRBJ1-2
CAWRVGGLVYGYTF
TGTGCCTGGAGAGTGGGGGGGCTCGTCTATGGCTACACCTTC
>TRBV29-1|NA|NA|TRBJ1-1
CSVEVGGNTEAFF
TGCAGCGTTGAAGTGGGGGGTAACACTGAAGCTTTCTTT
>TRBV4-1|NA|NA|TRBJ1-3
CASSQDIGSFSGNTIYF
TGCGCCAGCAGCCAAGATATTGGGAGTTTCTCTGGAAACACCATATATTTT
>TRBV28|NA|TRBD1|TRBJ1-1
CASSFYRTGSAEAFF
TGTGCCAGCAGTTTCTATCGGACAGGGTCGGCCGAAGCTTTCTTT
>TRBV29-1|NA|TRBD1|TRBJ2-3
CSVAGPGQGAKDTQYF
TGCAGCGTTGCCGGACCGGGACAGGGGGCGAAAGATACGCAGTATTTT
>TRBV6-2/TRBV6-3|NA|NA|TRBJ2-2
CASSFIIAPTGELFF
TGTGCCAGCAGTTTTATAATAGCTCCCACCGGGGAGCTGTTTTTT
>TRBV2|NA|NA|TRBJ1-2
CASPTRGNYGYTF
TGTGCCAGCCCCACTCGGGGGAACTATGGCTACACCTTC
>TRBV14|NA|NA|TRBJ2-5
CASSQEQGGETQYF
TGTGCCAGCAGCCAAGAACAGGGTGGGGAGACCCAGTACTTC
>TRBV12-3/TRBV12-4|NA|NA|TRBJ1-2
CASSLVQNYGYTF
TGTGCCAGCAGTTTGGTACAGAACTATGGCTACACCTTC
>TRBV6-5|NA|TRBD1|TRBJ1-1
CASSRGQRQNTEAFF
TGTGCCAGCAGTAGGGGACAGAGGCAGAACACTGAAGCTTTCTTT
>TRBV5-1|NA|NA|TRBJ2-5
CASSPGGGPRTGETQYF
TGCGCCAGCAGCCCCGGCGGAGGCCCTCGCACGGGAGAGACCCAGTACTTC
>TRBV6-5|NA|NA|TRBJ1-1
CASSYKRSYTEAFF
TGTGCCAGCAGTTACAAGCGGTCCTACACTGAAGCTTTCTTT
>TRBV7-3|NA|TRBD2|TRBJ2-2
CASSLPASGRTGELFF
TGTGCCAGCAGCTTACCCGCTAGCGGCCGAACCGGGGAGCTGTTTTTT
>TRBV14|NA|NA|TRBJ2-2
CASSQDPPSTKNTGELFF
TGTGCCAGCAGCCAAGATCCCCCTAGTACAAAGAACACCGGGGAGCTGTTTTTT
>TRBV7-2|few|TRBD1|TRBJ1-2
CASSLLGQGADYGYTF
TGTGCCAGCAGCTTATTGGGACAGGGGGCCGACTATGGCTACACCTTC
>TRBV10-3|NA|TRBD1|TRBJ2-2
CAISQRTGSISNTGELFF
TGTGCCATCAGTCAGAGGACAGGGTCAATTTCGAACACCGGGGAGCTGTTTTTT
>TRBV10-3|NA|TRBD1|TRBJ1-1
CAITGTAMNTEAFF
TGTGCCATCACCGGGACAGCAATGAACACTGAAGCTTTCTTT
>TRBV19|NA|NA|TRBJ1-4
CASSLQGTRLNEKLFF
TGTGCCAGTAGTCTTCAGGGAACCCGGTTGAATGAAAAACTGTTTTTT
>TRBV7-8|NA|TRBD2|TRBJ2-5
CASSQPGLAGGPIQYF
TGTGCCAGCAGCCAACCGGGACTAGCGGGGGGGCCGATCCAGTACTTC
>TRBV6-2/TRBV6-3|NA|NA|TRBJ2-1
CASSGTFYNEQFF
TGTGCCAGCAGTGGGACTTTCTACAATGAGCAGTTCTTC
>TRBV7-9|NA|TRBD2|TRBJ2-1
CASSPPGGGADEQFF
TGTGCCAGCAGCCCCCCTGGCGGGGGGGCGGATGAGCAGTTCTTC